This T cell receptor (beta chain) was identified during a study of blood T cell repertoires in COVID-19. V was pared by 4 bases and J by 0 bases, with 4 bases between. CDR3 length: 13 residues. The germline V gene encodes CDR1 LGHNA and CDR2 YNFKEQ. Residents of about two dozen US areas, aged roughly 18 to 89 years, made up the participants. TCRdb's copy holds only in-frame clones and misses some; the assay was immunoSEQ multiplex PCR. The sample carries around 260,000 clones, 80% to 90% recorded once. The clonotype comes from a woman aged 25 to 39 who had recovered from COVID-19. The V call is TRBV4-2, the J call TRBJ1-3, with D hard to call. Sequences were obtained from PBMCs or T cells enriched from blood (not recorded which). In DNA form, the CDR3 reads TGTGCCAGCAGCCCTTCCTCTGGAAACACCATATATTTT. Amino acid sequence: CASSPSSGNTIYF.